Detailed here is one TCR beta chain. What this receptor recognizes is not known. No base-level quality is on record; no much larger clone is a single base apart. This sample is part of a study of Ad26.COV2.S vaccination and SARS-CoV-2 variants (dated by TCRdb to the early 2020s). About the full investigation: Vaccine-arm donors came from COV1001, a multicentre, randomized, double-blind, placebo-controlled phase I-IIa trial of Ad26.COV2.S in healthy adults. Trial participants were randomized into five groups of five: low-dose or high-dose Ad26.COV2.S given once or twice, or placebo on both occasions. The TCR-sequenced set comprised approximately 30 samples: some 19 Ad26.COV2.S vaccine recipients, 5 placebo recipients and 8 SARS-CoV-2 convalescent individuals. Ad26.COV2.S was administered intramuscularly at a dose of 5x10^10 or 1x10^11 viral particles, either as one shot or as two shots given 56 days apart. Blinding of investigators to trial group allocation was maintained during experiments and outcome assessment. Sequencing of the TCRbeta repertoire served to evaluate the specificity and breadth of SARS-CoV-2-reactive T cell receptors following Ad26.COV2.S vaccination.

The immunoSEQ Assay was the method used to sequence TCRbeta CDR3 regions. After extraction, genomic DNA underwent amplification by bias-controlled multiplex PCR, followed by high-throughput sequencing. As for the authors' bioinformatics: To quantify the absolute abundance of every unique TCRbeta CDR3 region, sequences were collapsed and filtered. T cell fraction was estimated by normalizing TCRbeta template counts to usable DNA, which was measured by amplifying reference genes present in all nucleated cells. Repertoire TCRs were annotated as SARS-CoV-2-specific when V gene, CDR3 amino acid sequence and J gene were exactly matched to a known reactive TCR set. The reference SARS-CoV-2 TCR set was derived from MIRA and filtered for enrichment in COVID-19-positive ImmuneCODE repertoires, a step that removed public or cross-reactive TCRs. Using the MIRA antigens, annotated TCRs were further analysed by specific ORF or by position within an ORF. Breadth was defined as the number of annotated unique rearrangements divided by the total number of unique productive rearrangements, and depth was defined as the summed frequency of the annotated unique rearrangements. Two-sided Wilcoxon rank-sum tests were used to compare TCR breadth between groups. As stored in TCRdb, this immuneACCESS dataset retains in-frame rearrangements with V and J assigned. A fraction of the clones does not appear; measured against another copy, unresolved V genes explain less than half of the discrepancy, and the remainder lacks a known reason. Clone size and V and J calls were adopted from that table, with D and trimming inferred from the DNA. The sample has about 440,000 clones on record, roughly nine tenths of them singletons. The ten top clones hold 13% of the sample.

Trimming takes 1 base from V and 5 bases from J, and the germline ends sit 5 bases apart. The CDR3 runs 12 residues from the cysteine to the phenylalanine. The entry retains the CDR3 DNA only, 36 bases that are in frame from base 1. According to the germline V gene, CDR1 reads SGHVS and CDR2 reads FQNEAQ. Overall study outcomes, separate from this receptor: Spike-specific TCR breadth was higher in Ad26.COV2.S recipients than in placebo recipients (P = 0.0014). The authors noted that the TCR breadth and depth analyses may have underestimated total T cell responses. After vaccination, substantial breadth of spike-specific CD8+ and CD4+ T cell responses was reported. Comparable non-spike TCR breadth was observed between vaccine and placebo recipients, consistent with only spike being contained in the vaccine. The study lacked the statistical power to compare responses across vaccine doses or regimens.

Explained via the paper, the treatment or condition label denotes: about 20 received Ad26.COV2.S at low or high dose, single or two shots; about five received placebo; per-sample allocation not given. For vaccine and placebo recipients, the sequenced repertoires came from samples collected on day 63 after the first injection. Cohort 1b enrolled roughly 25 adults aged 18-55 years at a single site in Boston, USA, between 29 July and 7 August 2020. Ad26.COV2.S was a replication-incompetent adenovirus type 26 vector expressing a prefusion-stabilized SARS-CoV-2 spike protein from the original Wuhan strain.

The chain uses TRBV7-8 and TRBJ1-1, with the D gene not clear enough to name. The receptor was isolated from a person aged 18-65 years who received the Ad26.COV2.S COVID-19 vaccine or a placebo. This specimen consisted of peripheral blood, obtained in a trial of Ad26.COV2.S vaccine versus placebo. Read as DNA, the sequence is TGTGCCAGCAGCTTAGTGAGGACTGAAGCTTTCTTT. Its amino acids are CASSLVRTEAFF.